The sequence of this TCR beta chain was determined in a study of shared clonotypes between healthy human individuals. The study, taken as a whole, reports: Apart from blood, nothing was sampled; tissue repertoires likely differ. Rarefaction revealed incomplete sorted-subset sequencing despite large depth.

V shed 2 bases and J 2 bases; nucleotides not matched to a gene: 1. Germline CDR1 reads SGHVS; CDR2 reads FNYEAQ. The CDR3 has 14 amino acids. How the authors handled the data: ImmunoSEQ supplied junction-only sequences lacking quality scores, so filtering was different. This table comes from immunoSEQ multiplex PCR, and its TCRdb copy is limited to in-frame clones, with some not included. That table gives V, J and clone size, and the DNA gave D and trimming. The sample carries roughly 1,800,000 clones, 85% to 95% recorded once. Regarding this clone: Antigen: not known.

CD45RO-negative, CCR7-selected cells formed the naive CD8 fraction, which excluded terminally differentiated effector memory CD45RA+ cells. The sequence was collected from a man between 18 and 35 years old in good health. Sequenced sample: naive CD8+ T cells sorted from blood. V gene TRBV7-6 combines with J gene TRBJ1-1; 8 positions agree with TRBD1. CDR3 DNA: TGTGCCAGCAGCTTACAGGGGGCAAACACTGAAGCTTTCTTT. It codes for CASSLQGANTEAFF. Full variable domain (remainder filled in from reference TRBV7-6 and TRBJ1-1): GAGVSQSPRYKVTKRGQDVALRCDPISGHVSLYWYRQALGQGPEFLTYFNYEAQQDKSGLPNDRFSAERPEGSISTLTIQRTEQRDSAMYRCASSLQGANTEAFFGQGTRLTVV.